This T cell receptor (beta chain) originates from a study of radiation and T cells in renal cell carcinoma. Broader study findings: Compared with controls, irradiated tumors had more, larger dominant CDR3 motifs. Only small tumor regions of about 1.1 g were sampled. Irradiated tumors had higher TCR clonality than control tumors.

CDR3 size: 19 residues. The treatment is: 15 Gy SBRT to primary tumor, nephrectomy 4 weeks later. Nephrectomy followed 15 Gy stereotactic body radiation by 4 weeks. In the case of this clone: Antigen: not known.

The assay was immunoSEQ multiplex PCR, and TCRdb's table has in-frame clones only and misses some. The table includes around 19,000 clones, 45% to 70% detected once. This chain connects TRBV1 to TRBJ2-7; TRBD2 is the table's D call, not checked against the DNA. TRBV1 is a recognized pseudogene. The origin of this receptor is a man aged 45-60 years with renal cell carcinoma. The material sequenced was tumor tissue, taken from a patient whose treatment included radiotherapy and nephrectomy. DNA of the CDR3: TGCACCAGCAGCCAAGATCTGGCTAGCGGGGACCCCCTATTTGGCGAGCAGTACTTC. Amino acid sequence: CTSSQDLASGDPLFGEQYF.